This record covers a single T cell receptor (beta chain). Its antigen is as yet unknown. The data are from a study of shared clonotypes between healthy human individuals. Turning to the study itself: Donor ages ranged 18 to 49 years: a couple of women, a few men.

Study-wide results and caveats: Non-shared clonotypes had lower generation probabilities than clonotypes shared by all four sorted-subset donors. Estimated richness was generally greater in naive than memory subsets. Sampling covered nothing but blood. Tissue TCR repertoires likely differ from those found in blood.

Generated by immunoSEQ multiplex PCR, the TCRdb table keeps only in-frame clones and is missing some. The top ten hold about 0.13% of the sample, which has around 2.3 million clones, approximately 96% seen once. The receptor's source is a young man in good health. Sequencing was done on a sample of naive CD4+ T cells sorted from blood. Subset reported: CD45RA+ positively selected.

The CDR3 nucleotides are TGTGCCAGCATGAGTAGCGGGTCAATTGAAAAACTGTTTTTT. Translated, it gives CASMSSGSIEKLFF. V is TRBV28 and J is TRBJ1-4, with D hard to call. The CDR3 extends over 14 amino acids. Trimming left V 7 bases short and J 7 bases short, with 16 bases between. Per the germline V gene, CDR1 is MDHEN and CDR2 is SYDVKM.